What follows are 20 T cell receptor beta chains derived from one specimen sequenced in a study of blood T cell repertoires in COVID-19. TCRdb's table, derived via immunoSEQ multiplex PCR, lists solely in-frame clones and lacks some. The sample has 85,000 to 100,000 clones; about 88% are singletons. What was sequenced was peripheral blood. The source is a woman aged 60 to 75 with acute or convalescent COVID-19.

The chain is built from TRBV18 and TRBJ1-1; 8 bases fit TRBD1. CDR1 and CDR2 from the germline V gene are KGHSH and LQKENI. The CDR3 consists of 14 residues. Losses at the gene ends were 3 bases for V and 1 base for J; bases not matched to a gene: 1. CDR3 nucleotide sequence: TGTGCCAGCTCACCGACAGGGGAGAACACTGAAGCTTTCTTT. This encodes CASSPTGENTEAFF.

The chain has TRBV30 and TRBJ1-1; no reliable D call. V lost 3 bases, J lost 0 bases, and 8 bases lay in between. CDR3 length: 13 amino acids. Per germline, CDR1 GTSNPN and CDR2 SVGIG (reference sequence). CDR3 DNA sequence: TGTGCCTGGAGCCTTGAGATGAACACTGAAGCTTTCTTT. The encoded protein is CAWSLEMNTEAFF.

In this sample, this clone turned up a few times. This sequence joins TRBV7-8 and TRBJ2-7, with 8 bases matching TRBD2. CDR1 and CDR2 (germline): SGHVS, FQNEAQ. The CDR3 loop spans 16 amino acids. With V trimmed by 2 bases and J by 4 bases, 10 bases remained unmatched. The CDR3 coding sequence is TGTGCCAGCAGCTTATCCGCGAGCGGGGGATTGTACGAGCAGTACTTC. This codes for CASSLSASGGLYEQYF. The full variable domain, with the rest looked up from reference TRBV7-8 and TRBJ2-7, is GAGVSQSPRYKVAKRGQDVALRCDPISGHVSLFWYQQALGQGPEFLTYFQNEAQLDKSGLPSDRFFAERPEGSVSTLKIQRTQQEDSAVYLCASSLSASGGLYEQYFGPGTRLTVT.

This clone was detected only a few times. The chain combines TRBV30 with TRBJ2-7, with TRBD2 matching 10 bases. CDR1 is GTSNPN, CDR2 SVGIG, per germline (reference sequence). This CDR3 contains 13 residues. With 1 base clipped from V and 5 bases from J, the junction kept 2 bases outside the gene matches. The CDR3, as DNA: TGTGCCTGGAGTGGGGGACTAGCGAACGAGCAGTACTTC. This translates into CAWSGGLANEQYF.

The V gene is TRBV6-5, the J gene TRBJ1-1; 8 bases line up with TRBD1. CDR1 is MNHEY and CDR2 is SVGAGI in the germline V gene. The CDR3 has 14 residues. V lost 6 bases and J lost 4; bases outside the gene matches: 7. The CDR3 bases are TGTGCCAGCAGACAGACAGGGGAGGTCACTGAAGCTTTCTTT. This encodes CASRQTGEVTEAFF.

V and J are TRBV9 and TRBJ2-7, with D perhaps matching TRBD2 (5 bases). Germline CDR1 reads SGDLS; CDR2 reads YYNGEE. The CDR3 is made up of 13 amino acids. V lost 0 bases, J lost 6 bases, and 10 bases lay in between. The CDR3 region is CASSVGGGSEQYF. Here the CDR3 DNA reads TGTGCCAGCAGCGTAGGTGGAGGCTCCGAGCAGTACTTC.

CDR3 sequence (DNA): TGTGCCTCTATGACAGGCTCTACTGGAAACACCATATATTTT. Amino acids: CASMTGSTGNTIYF. The chain is built from TRBV30 and TRBJ1-3; tentative D call: TRBD1 (6 bases). The germline V gene has CDR1 GTSNPN and CDR2 SVGIG (reference sequence). The V end was cut by 7 bases, the J end by 2 bases, with 15 bases between. This CDR3 comprises 14 residues.

The gene calls are TRBV4-3 and TRBJ2-7; TRBD1 matches 8 bases. CDR1 and CDR2 from the germline V gene are LGHNA and YSLEER. The ends lost 1 base at V and 4 bases at J; junction bases unmatched: 6. This CDR3 is 15 amino acids long. DNA of the CDR3: TGCGCCAGCAGCCAAGGGAGGACAGGGTGGTACGAGCAGTACTTC. Protein product: CASSQGRTGWYEQYF.

The chain joins TRBV9 to TRBJ1-1, with TRBD1 matching over 11 bases. This CDR3 comprises 15 residues. The ends lost 4 bases at V and 4 bases at J; junction bases unmatched: 6. The germline V gene has CDR1 SGDLS and CDR2 YYNGEE. Written as DNA, the CDR3 is TGTGCCAGCAGCAGCCGGACAGGGGGCCGCACTGAAGCTTTCTTT. It encodes CASSSRTGGRTEAFF.

The rearrangement links TRBV19 to TRBJ1-1, with D perhaps matching TRBD1 (6 bases). The CDR3 has 15 amino acids. CDR1 and CDR2 (germline): LNHDA, SQIVND (reference sequence). Trimming pared 1 base from V and 4 bases from J, leaving 13 bases between. The CDR3 DNA reads as TGTGCCAGTAGTATAGTACAGGGCGCCGGCACTGAAGCTTTCTTT. This gives the protein CASSIVQGAGTEAFF.

The chain carries TRBV6-1 and TRBJ2-5; unclear D gene. The CDR3 is made up of 15 amino acids. V lost 3 bases, J lost 0 bases, and 11 bases lay in between. Germline CDR1 and CDR2: MNHNS and SASEGT. CDR3 protein: CASSDPAGHQETQYF. The CDR3 DNA is TGTGCCAGCAGTGATCCGGCAGGCCACCAAGAGACCCAGTACTTC.

The chain couples TRBV27 to TRBJ1-2, with TRBD1 as a possible D gene (5 bases). V was pared by 6 bases and J by 4 bases, with 15 bases between. The CDR3 is made up of 14 amino acids. Germline CDR1 is MNHEY and CDR2 is SMNVEV (reference sequence). Here the CDR3 DNA reads TGTGCCAGCAGCCGACGGGGGACTGGCTATGGCTACACCTTC. Translated, it gives CASSRRGTGYGYTF.

The chain has TRBV6-5 and TRBJ1-1; possible D gene TRBD1, 5 bases. Germline V gene lookup returns CDR1 MNHEY and CDR2 SVGAGI. The germline V and J ends were trimmed by 6 bases and 4 bases, with 12 bases remaining between them. The length of the CDR3 is 13 residues. DNA for the CDR3: TGTGCCAGCAGGAGGACCGGGGGCACTGAAGCTTTCTTT. This gives the protein CASRRTGGTEAFF.

This clone was detected only a few times. V gene TRBV19 combines with J gene TRBJ2-2; the match to TRBD1 covers 7 bases. J lost 5 bases, V lost 6 bases, and 9 bases had no gene match. The CDR3 has 15 residues. Germline V CDR1 and CDR2: LNHDA, SQIVND (reference sequence). The CDR3 DNA is TGTGCCAGTAGAGAAAACAGGGGACAGACCGGGGAGCTGTTTTTT. As protein: CASRENRGQTGELFF.

V and J are TRBV7-2 and TRBJ2-7; TRBD2 matches at 10 bases. Losses at the gene ends were 5 bases for V and 0 bases for J; bases not matched to a gene: 4. The germline CDR1 and CDR2 sequences are SGHTA and FQGNSA. The CDR3 has 15 amino acids. The CDR3 sequence: CASSTLAGDSYEQYF. CDR3 sequence (DNA): TGTGCCAGCAGCACCCTAGCGGGGGACTCCTACGAGCAGTACTTC.

The V call is TRBV2, the J call TRBJ1-5; D unclear. The CDR3 runs to 12 residues. CDR1 is SNHLY, CDR2 FYNNEI, per germline. The V and J ends lost 10 bases and 6 bases respectively, with 13 bases between them. CDR3 DNA sequence: TGTGCCACCGGGGAGGGCAGTCAGCCCCAGCATTTT. Protein: CATGEGSQPQHF.

The chain is built from TRBV27 and TRBJ2-7; TRBD1 aligns across 11 bases. CDR1 is MNHEY, CDR2 SMNVEV, per germline (reference sequence). The CDR3 sequence is 14 residues long. The junction had 5 bases not matched to a gene; V was cut back by 5 bases and J by 5 bases. The CDR3 loop is CASSPRTGGHEQYF. CDR3 nucleotides: TGTGCCAGCAGTCCCAGGACAGGGGGCCACGAGCAGTACTTC.

J is TRBJ2-7 and V is TRBV28; tentatively, D is TRBD2 (5 bases). CDR1 MDHEN and CDR2 SYDVKM come from the germline V gene. V was pared by 6 bases and J by 7 bases, with 25 bases between. The CDR3 loop spans 16 amino acids. CDR3 region: CASRPTGSRTGGEQYF. The CDR3 DNA sequence: TGTGCCAGCAGACCAACGGGATCCCGGACGGGTGGGGAGCAGTACTTC.

The V and J genes are TRBV6-2 or TRBV6-3 and TRBJ2-5; 14 bases fit TRBD2. Germline CDR1 is MNHEY and CDR2 is SVGEGT. V gave up 4 bases and J gave up 5 bases; unmatched junction bases: 6. The CDR3 consists of 16 residues. The CDR3 nucleotides read TGTGCCAGCAGTTCTAGACTAGCGGGGGGGCGGGAGACCCAGTACTTC. Translated, it gives CASSSRLAGGRETQYF.

This clone was seen a single time. The chain has TRBV10-2 and TRBJ2-5; 14 nucleotides match TRBD2. V dropped 5 bases and J dropped 2; count of bases not matched to a gene: 4. This CDR3 has 16 residues. Germline CDR1 and CDR2: WSHSY and SAAADI. This chain's CDR3 is CASSIGLAGGQETQYF. DNA of the CDR3: TGCGCCAGCAGTATTGGACTAGCGGGGGGACAAGAGACCCAGTACTTC.